A single T cell receptor beta chain is shown here with its context. Its antigen is unidentified. The CDR3 is 14 residues long. V dropped 1 base and J dropped 11 bases, with 12 bases sitting between them. Notes on the study in general: In terms of TCR gene usage, tumor memory CD4+ T cells clustered together with blood and lymph node memory CD4+ cells, as well as with lymph node naive CD4+ cells.

CD25-based Treg depletion was applied to purified naive CD4+ T cells. Constant-region reverse primers amplified full-length variable regions, followed by semi-nested Nested Universal Primer A PCR. Using its own MiXCR run on the 5' RACE reads, TCRdb lists one record per CDR3 protein. The sample holds roughly 46,000 distinct CDR3 sequences; 28% are singletons and the top ten take roughly 2%. The sequence derives from a female donor with breast cancer. This chain uses TRBV12-3 or TRBV12-4 with TRBJ1-6, with D unresolved. Sequencing input: naive CD4+ T cells sorted from blood. Subset described: naive CD4+ T cells, CD4+CD45RA+CD25-. CDR3 sequence reads: CASSLDIGLTPLHF. Here the CDR3 DNA reads TGTGCCAGCAGTTTAGATATAGGGCTGACACCCCTCCACTTT.